Each of the 23 T cell receptor beta chains below was sequenced from the same sample in a study of Ad26.COV2.S vaccination and SARS-CoV-2 variants. Sample treatment: 15 to 20 received Ad26.COV2.S at low or high dose, single or two shots; 5 received placebo; per-sample allocation not given. Sampling occurred on day 63 after the first vaccine or placebo injection. Measured with immunoSEQ multiplex PCR; TCRdb has only the in-frame clones, and not every one. The repertoire holds some 450,000 clones, about 92% seen once, with around 4.5% in the top ten. Specimen: peripheral blood, collected in a trial of Ad26.COV2.S vaccine versus placebo. Receptor source: a person between 18 and 59 years old who received the Ad26.COV2.S COVID-19 vaccine or a placebo.

This clone was detected only once. The chain is built from TRBV5-1 and TRBJ2-5, with 7 bases identical to TRBD2. Germline V gene lookup returns CDR1 SGHRS and CDR2 YFSETQ. The CDR3 sequence is 18 residues long. Trimming took 3 bases from V and 1 from J; bases not matched to a gene: 15. The CDR3 DNA reads TGCGCCAGCAGCTCATACCTGGGTCCGGGACTAATCCAAGAGACCCAGTACTTC. Its translation: CASSSYLGPGLIQETQYF. Full variable domain (remainder filled in from reference TRBV5-1 and TRBJ2-5): KAGVTQTPRYLIKTRGQQVTLSCSPISGHRSVSWYQQTPGQGLQFLFEYFSETQRNKGNFPGRFSGRQFSNSRSEMNVSTLELGDSALYLCASSSYLGPGLIQETQYFGPGTRLLVL.

J is TRBJ2-5 and V is TRBV27; D remains unclear. Germline values: CDR1 MNHEY, CDR2 SMNVEV (reference sequence). V lost 0 bases and J lost 5, with 7 bases in between. The CDR3 has 13 residues. In DNA, the CDR3 is TGTGCCAGCAGTTTATCAAGGTTCGAGACCCAGTACTTC. Translating it yields CASSLSRFETQYF.

This clone was counted once. DNA for the CDR3: TGTGCCAGCAGCGCAGCGGGAGGGTCCTACAATGAGCAGTTCTTC. It translates to CASSAAGGSYNEQFF. The V gene is TRBV9, the J gene TRBJ2-1, with 10 bases fitting TRBD2. Trimming took 3 bases from V and 1 from J; bases not matched to a gene: 1. The CDR3 covers 15 residues. The germline CDR1 and CDR2 sequences are SGDLS and YYNGEE.

The chain employs TRBV5-5 and TRBJ2-4; TRBD1 agrees at 8 bases. The junction had 2 bases not matched to a gene; V was cut back by 0 bases and J by 6 bases. The CDR3 loop spans 14 amino acids. CDR1 is SGHKS and CDR2 is YYEKEE in the germline V gene (reference sequence). As DNA, the CDR3 is TGTGCCAGCAGCTTGGAGGGACAGGTAAACATTCAGTACTTC. Translation: CASSLEGQVNIQYF.

The chain combines TRBV7-2 with TRBJ2-7; 15 positions match TRBD2. Germline-derived CDR1 and CDR2 are SGHTA and FQGNSA. The junction had 12 bases not matched to a gene; V was cut back by 1 base and J by 5 bases. The length of the CDR3 is 19 residues. The CDR3 sequence: CASSLGFKVGLAGGNEQYF. CDR3 nucleotides: TGTGCCAGCAGCTTAGGGTTCAAGGTGGGACTAGCGGGAGGCAACGAGCAGTACTTC.

This rearrangement joins TRBV9 to TRBJ2-3; D may correspond to TRBD1 or TRBD2 (5 bases each). The CDR3 has 15 amino acids. Germline CDR1 SGDLS, CDR2 YYNGEE. V was trimmed by 4 bases and J by 4 bases, leaving 16 bases between them. CDR3 nucleotide sequence: TGTGCCAGCAGCATTCGGGACCTGCTCCCAGATACGCAGTATTTT. This encodes CASSIRDLLPDTQYF.

The DNA of the CDR3 is TGTGCCAGCAGTTACGATACTAACCCAATAGCGGGAGAATTATACGGGGAGACCCAGTACTTC. It specifies CASSYDTNPIAGELYGETQYF. The chain carries TRBV6-2 or TRBV6-3 and TRBJ2-5; 9 nucleotides agree with TRBD2. The germline V gene has CDR1 MNHEY and CDR2 SVGEGT. CDR3 length equals 21 residues. The ends lost 2 bases at V and 5 bases at J; junction bases unmatched: 24.

V usage is TRBV5-4 and J usage is TRBJ1-6; D perhaps matches TRBD1 (6 bases). Per germline, CDR1 SGHNT and CDR2 YYREEE (reference sequence). CDR3 length: 13 residues. V was shortened by 4 bases and J by 8 bases, with 10 bases between the two germline ends. The CDR3 loop reads CASSRNRDSPLHF. The CDR3 region has the DNA TGTGCCAGCAGCCGGAACAGGGATTCACCCCTCCACTTT.

Only a few counts were recorded for this clone. This rearrangement joins TRBV5-6 to TRBJ1-6, with 10 bases identical to TRBD1. Germline assignment: CDR1 SGHDT and CDR2 YYEEEE. The trim removed 0 bases at V and 7 bases at J, leaving 7 bases unmatched. The CDR3 has 17 residues. Here the CDR3 DNA reads TGTGCCAGCAGCTTGGTGTTACCGGGACAGGGGAATTCACCCCTCCACTTT. Encoded protein: CASSLVLPGQGNSPLHF. The whole variable domain, remainder taken from reference TRBV5-6 and TRBJ1-6, is DAGVTQSPTHLIKTRGQQVTLRCSPKSGHDTVSWYQQALGQGPQFIFQYYEEEERQRGNFPDRFSGHQFPNYSSELNVNALLLGDSALYLCASSLVLPGQGNSPLHFGNGTRLTVT.

The CDR3 reads CASSIVPAPAGEQFF. CDR3 nucleotides: TGTGCCAGTAGTATAGTTCCAGCTCCCGCTGGTGAGCAGTTCTTC. This chain uses TRBV19 with TRBJ2-1, with D hard to call. Germline-derived CDR1 and CDR2 are LNHDA and SQIVND (reference sequence). Trimming removed 1 base at V and 9 bases at J, with 16 bases between. The CDR3 is made up of 15 amino acids.

For this clone: The same CDR3 can be traced to other DNA sequences in this sample. V and J are TRBV27 and TRBJ2-7; D gene uncertain. Germline V lookup: CDR1 MNHEY, CDR2 SMNVEV (reference sequence). Deletions cut 2 bases from V and 6 bases from J, with 5 bases between. The CDR3 is 11 amino acids. The CDR3 is CASSLGGEQYF. Here the CDR3 DNA reads TGTGCCAGCAGTTTAGGTGGCGAGCAGTACTTC.

The chain combines TRBV5-6 with TRBJ2-5; D uncertain. The CDR3 sequence is 14 residues long. V lost 0 bases and J lost 3, with 9 bases in between. The germline CDR1 and CDR2 sequences are SGHDT and YYEEEE. CDR3 DNA sequence: TGTGCCAGCAGCTTGGTGTGGACGAAAGAGACCCAGTACTTC. This encodes CASSLVWTKETQYF. Using reference TRBV5-6 and TRBJ2-5 for the parts outside the CDR3, the full variable domain is DAGVTQSPTHLIKTRGQQVTLRCSPKSGHDTVSWYQQALGQGPQFIFQYYEEEERQRGNFPDRFSGHQFPNYSSELNVNALLLGDSALYLCASSLVWTKETQYFGPGTRLLVL.

The chain joins TRBV6-4 to TRBJ2-1; either TRBD1 or TRBD2 may fit D (5 bases each). There are 13 residues in the CDR3. Germline loops: CDR1 MRHNA, CDR2 SNTAGT. The V end was cut by 6 bases, the J end by 8 bases, with 14 bases between. CDR3 sequence: CASSRDADDEQFF. Written as DNA, the CDR3 is TGTGCCAGCAGCCGGGACGCAGACGATGAGCAGTTCTTC.

This clone has just a few counts. V usage is TRBV11-3 and J usage is TRBJ1-5, with TRBD1 matching 8 bases. Germline V gene sequence: CDR1 SGHNT, CDR2 YENEEA. V lost 0 bases and J lost 7; bases outside the gene matches: 5. The CDR3 totals 15 residues. The DNA of the CDR3 is TGTGCCAGCAGCTTAGAGAGGCCAGGGGGCCAGCCCCAGCATTTT. Protein: CASSLERPGGQPQHF.

V usage is TRBV27 and J usage is TRBJ1-2; 7 nucleotides line up with TRBD1. J lost 0 bases, V lost 5 bases, and 12 bases had no gene match. Germline-derived CDR1 and CDR2 are MNHEY and SMNVEV (reference sequence). The CDR3 sequence is 17 residues long. The CDR3 coding sequence is TGTGCCAGCAGTCCCCTGGCAGGGGGACTTCCTAACTATGGCTACACCTTC. It translates to CASSPLAGGLPNYGYTF.

Written as DNA, the CDR3 is TGTGCCACCCTCCGGATCACAGATACGCAGTATTTT. Residues: CATLRITDTQYF. This chain joins TRBV25-1 and TRBJ2-3, with D hard to call. Trimming left V 10 bases short and J 2 bases short, with 10 bases between. Germline V gives CDR1 MGHDK, CDR2 SYGVNS. The CDR3 loop spans 12 amino acids. Full variable domain (missing parts from reference TRBV25-1 and TRBJ2-3): EADIYQTPRYLVIGTGKKITLECSQTMGHDKMYWYQQDPGMELHLIHYSYGVNSTEKGDLSSESTVSRIRTEHFPLTLESARPSHTSQYLCATLRITDTQYFGPGTRLTVL.

The J gene is TRBJ1-6, the V gene TRBV7-9; D is ambiguous. The CDR3 loop spans 17 amino acids. Germline CDR1 is SEHNR and CDR2 is FQNEAQ (reference sequence). Trimming took off 2 bases at V and 6 bases at J, with 17 bases between the two ends. CDR3: CASSLYPVSRTNSPLHF. The CDR3 bases are TGTGCCAGCAGCTTATACCCGGTCAGCAGGACTAATTCACCCCTCCACTTT.

This clone was seen a few times. The V and J genes are TRBV18 and TRBJ1-2; no clear D gene. Per germline, CDR1 KGHSH and CDR2 LQKENI. V lost 2 bases to trimming and J lost 8 bases, with 6 bases between them. There are 11 residues in the CDR3. The CDR3 protein is CASSPGWGYTF. In nucleotides, the CDR3 is TGTGCCAGCTCACCAGGGTGGGGCTACACCTTC.

About this clone: The sample holds other DNA sequences that translate to the same CDR3. The chain joins TRBV7-9 to TRBJ2-7; D may be TRBD2 (7 bases). Germline V gene data show CDR1 as SEHNR and CDR2 as FQNEAQ (reference sequence). This CDR3 contains 14 residues. The V and J ends lost 1 base and 3 bases respectively, with 10 bases between them. The CDR3 spells CASSLEGEGYEQYF. CDR3 in DNA: TGTGCCAGCAGCTTAGAGGGGGAGGGCTACGAGCAGTACTTC.

V usage is TRBV5-1 and J usage is TRBJ1-2, with D tentatively TRBD1 (6 bases). CDR1 and CDR2 from the germline V gene are SGHRS and YFSETQ. V lost 4 bases, J lost 4 bases, and 11 bases lay in between. The CDR3 has 13 amino acids. CDR3 residues: CASSETGVYGYTF. The CDR3 DNA reads as TGCGCCAGCAGCGAGACAGGAGTCTATGGCTACACCTTC.

This chain joins TRBV27 and TRBJ2-3, with no clear D. Germline V gives CDR1 MNHEY, CDR2 SMNVEV (reference sequence). The CDR3 loop spans 13 amino acids. V shed 2 bases and J shed 4 bases, with 7 bases lying between them. DNA for the CDR3: TGTGCCAGCAGTTTAATCGGGCCAGATACGCAGTATTTT. This gives the protein CASSLIGPDTQYF.

The chain uses TRBV7-9 and TRBJ2-1, with D maybe TRBD2 (5 bases). The CDR3 loop spans 14 amino acids. Germline CDR1 is SEHNR and CDR2 is FQNEAQ (reference sequence). The germline V and J ends were trimmed by 3 bases and 6 bases, with 12 bases remaining between them. The DNA for the CDR3 is TGTGCCAGCAGCTTGTGGAGCGGTGGCAATGAGCAGTTCTTC. It encodes CASSLWSGGNEQFF. Looking up the rest from reference TRBV7-9 and TRBJ2-1 gives the full variable domain: DTGVSQNPRHKITKRGQNVTFRCDPISEHNRLYWYRQTLGQGPEFLTYFQNEAQLEKSRLLSDRFSAERPKGSFSTLEIQRTEQGDSAMYLCASSLWSGGNEQFFGPGTRLTVL.

This sequence joins TRBV5-4 and TRBJ2-3; D gene uncertain. This CDR3 contains 14 residues. V was trimmed by 5 bases and J by 6 bases, leaving 16 bases between them. CDR1 and CDR2 from the germline V gene are SGHNT and YYREEE (reference sequence). The CDR3 region is CASRFDLMGDTQYF. The CDR3 region has the DNA TGTGCCAGCAGGTTCGACTTAATGGGGGATACGCAGTATTTT.